The 17 T cell receptor beta chains presented below share a single source sample, sequenced in a study of Graves' ophthalmopathy and Graves' hyperthyroidism. RNA transcripts yielded amplified TCR beta CDR3 regions. Second-round multiplex PCR followed a first-round RT-PCR using HTBI primers. TCRdb redid the calling of the multiplex PCR reads with MiXCR, one entry per CDR3 protein. Of roughly 500,000 distinct CDR3 sequences in the sample, approximately 15% were seen once. The sequencing sample was made of blood. Receptors originate from a woman aged 25 to 45 with Graves' ophthalmopathy.

This clonotype has at least ten counts. The J gene is TRBJ2-4, the V gene TRBV20-1, with D hard to call. The CDR3 has 12 amino acids. From germline, CDR1 is DFQATT and CDR2 SNEGSKA (reference sequence). V was clipped by 6 bases and J by 0 bases, with 6 bases between them. The DNA for the CDR3 is TGCAGTGCCACATTAGCCAAAAACATTCAGTACTTC. Amino acids: CSATLAKNIQYF.

This clonotype appeared many times. V usage is TRBV14 and J usage is TRBJ2-5; maybe TRBD2 (5 bases). CDR3 length: 15 amino acids. CDR1 is SGHDN, CDR2 FVKESK, per germline. V lost 5 bases and J 4 bases, leaving 17 bases between the germline ends. The DNA of the CDR3 is TGTGCCAGCAGCTCATGGATCGGGGTTGGAGAGACCCAGTACTTC. It yields the protein CASSSWIGVGETQYF. The full variable domain, rest sourced from reference TRBV14 and TRBJ2-5, is EAGVTQFPSHSVIEKGQTVTLRCDPISGHDNLYWYRRVMGKEIKFLLHFVKESKQDESGMPNNRFLAERTGGTYSTLKVQPAELEDSGVYFCASSSWIGVGETQYFGPGTRLLVL.

In this sample, this clonotype turned up many times. This sequence joins TRBV19 and TRBJ1-1, with TRBD1 matching 9 bases. This CDR3 has 12 residues. Per the germline V gene, CDR1 is LNHDA and CDR2 is SQIVND (reference sequence). Germline trimming cut 5 bases from V and 8 bases from J; bases unmatched to any gene: 3. CDR3 nucleotides: TGTGCCAGTAGTCACGGGACAGGGGAAGCTTTCTTT. This codes for CASSHGTGEAFF.

The sample holds many counts of this clonotype. The rearrangement links TRBV29-1 to TRBJ2-2; D remains ambiguous. CDR1 and CDR2 from the germline V gene are SQVTM and ANQGSEA. CDR3 length: 12 residues. V was pared by 6 bases and J by 3 bases, with 8 bases between. CDR3 nucleotide sequence: TGCAGCGTGTACGCCTACACCGGGGAGCTGTTTTTT. It yields the protein CSVYAYTGELFF.

This clonotype was seen at least ten times. V usage is TRBV27 and J usage is TRBJ2-7; D is tentatively TRBD1 or TRBD2 (5 bases each). V was shortened by 8 bases and J by 3 bases, with 14 bases between the two germline ends. This CDR3 comprises 13 residues. Germline V gene sequence: CDR1 MNHEY, CDR2 SMNVEV (reference sequence). The CDR3 sequence is CASGPGADYEQYF. The CDR3 nucleotides are TGTGCCAGCGGACCCGGGGCAGACTACGAGCAGTACTTC.

This clonotype was picked up many times. The chain recombines TRBV6-1 with TRBJ1-5, with TRBD1 matching over 7 bases. Germline trimming cut 6 bases from V and 1 base from J; bases unmatched to any gene: 3. The CDR3 is made up of 14 amino acids. The germline V gene encodes CDR1 MNHNS and CDR2 SASEGT. The CDR3 DNA sequence: TGTGCCAGCAGACCGGGACAGAGCAATCAGCCCCAGCATTTT. It specifies CASRPGQSNQPQHF.

As to this clonotype: A much larger clone differs from this one at a single base, so this may be a read error. The chain's CDR3 is CASSLRVANTGELCF. The DNA of the CDR3 is TGTGCCAGCAGTTTACGGGTCGCGAACACCGGGGAGCTGTGTTTT. The chain uses TRBV12-3 or TRBV12-4 and TRBJ2-2, with D possibly TRBD2 on 5 matching bases. The CDR3 covers 15 residues.

This clonotype was counted ten times or more. The chain links TRBV15 to TRBJ1-5; D unclear. Germline CDR1 LNHNV, CDR2 YYDKDF (reference sequence). CDR3 length: 16 residues. V lost 5 bases and J 0 bases, leaving 14 bases between the germline ends. In DNA form, the CDR3 reads TGTGCCACCAGCGCACGGTTAAAGGGTAGCAATCAGCCCCAGCATTTT. Amino acids: CATSARLKGSNQPQHF.

This chain joins TRBV30 and TRBJ2-7; D tentatively reads TRBD1 or TRBD2 (5 bases each). This CDR3 spans 13 amino acids. Germline assignment: CDR1 GTSNPN and CDR2 SVGIG (reference sequence). Deletions cut 3 bases from V and 6 bases from J, with 15 bases between. CDR3 nucleotides: TGTGCCTGGAGGAGGGGCGGAGGTGGCGAGCAGTACTTC. Amino acid sequence: CAWRRGGGGEQYF.

This clonotype was found a few times. A much larger clone is a single base away; this may be a read error. The chain uses TRBV27 and TRBJ2-2, with D hard to call. Looked up from germline, CDR1 is MNHEY and CDR2 is SMNVEV (reference sequence). The CDR3 extends over 12 amino acids. The CDR3 spells CSSSSLFGELFF. For the CDR3, the DNA is TGTTCCAGCAGTTCCCTATTTGGGGAGCTGTTTTTT.

This clonotype was detected ten times or more. V gene TRBV27 combines with J gene TRBJ2-7, with TRBD2 as a possible D gene (5 bases). The germline V gene encodes CDR1 MNHEY and CDR2 SMNVEV (reference sequence). This CDR3 contains 15 residues. Trimming pared 4 bases from V and 4 bases from J, leaving 17 bases between. CDR3 coding DNA: TGTGCCAGCAGTTCCCTCGGGGAGACACAGTACGAGCAGTACTTC. Amino acid sequence: CASSSLGETQYEQYF.

In this sample, this clonotype turned up many times. The V call is TRBV9, the J call TRBJ1-5, with 8 bases that match TRBD1. The CDR3 covers 15 residues. Germline V gene data show CDR1 as SGDLS and CDR2 as YYNGEE. Trimming removed 1 base from V and 7 bases from J; junction bases left unmatched: 7. The CDR3 coding sequence is TGTGCCAGCAGCGTATCAACAGGGGGAGGGCAGCCCCAGCATTTT. It codes for CASSVSTGGGQPQHF.

Ten or more counts support this clonotype. V and J are TRBV7-8 and TRBJ1-1; D is uncertain. This CDR3 contains 12 residues. CDR1 and CDR2 (germline): SGHVS, FQNEAQ. V was clipped by 2 bases and J by 4 bases, with 5 bases between them. CDR3: CASSLKTTEAFF. In DNA form, the CDR3 reads TGTGCCAGCAGCTTAAAGACCACTGAAGCTTTCTTT.

In this sample, this clonotype turned up many times. The chain uses TRBV5-1 and TRBJ2-2, with D possibly being TRBD2 (7 bases). Trimming took 5 bases from V and 6 from J, leaving 11 bases between them. Germline V lookup: CDR1 SGHRS, CDR2 YFSETQ. The CDR3 spans 13 residues. The CDR3 loop reads CASSRGAPGELFF. CDR3 DNA: TGCGCCAGCAGTCGGGGGGCCCCCGGGGAGCTGTTTTTT. Full variable domain (remainder filled in from reference TRBV5-1 and TRBJ2-2): KAGVTQTPRYLIKTRGQQVTLSCSPISGHRSVSWYQQTPGQGLQFLFEYFSETQRNKGNFPGRFSGRQFSNSRSEMNVSTLELGDSALYLCASSRGAPGELFFGEGSRLTVL.

Ten or more counts support this clonotype. The V gene is TRBV20-1, the J gene TRBJ1-2; D remains unclear. This CDR3 has 12 amino acids. Trimming took off 3 bases at V and 8 bases at J, with 13 bases between the two ends. The V gene's germline CDR1 is DFQATT and CDR2 SNEGSKA (reference sequence). The CDR3 bases are TGCAGTGCTAGTACGGCGAGTGGGGGCTACACCTTC. Amino acids: CSASTASGGYTF.

The CDR3: CSASTVNTEAFF. CDR3 nucleotides: TGCAGTGCCTCGACGGTGAACACTGAAGCTTTCTTT. The chain combines TRBV20-1 with TRBJ1-1; D call uncertain. Trimming cost V 6 bases and J 0 bases, with 8 bases left between them. CDR1 and CDR2 from the germline V gene are DFQATT and SNEGSKA (reference sequence). The CDR3 length is 12 residues.

This clonotype has a count of ten or more. This chain connects TRBV10-3 to TRBJ1-3; D is ambiguous. Germline CDR1 and CDR2: ENHRY and SYGVKD. CDR3 length: 14 amino acids. Trimming stripped 6 bases from V and 7 bases from J, with 16 bases between. The CDR3 nucleotides read TGTGCCATCAGCCCCGTGGGAGGAGCGAACACCATATATTTT. It specifies CAISPVGGANTIYF.